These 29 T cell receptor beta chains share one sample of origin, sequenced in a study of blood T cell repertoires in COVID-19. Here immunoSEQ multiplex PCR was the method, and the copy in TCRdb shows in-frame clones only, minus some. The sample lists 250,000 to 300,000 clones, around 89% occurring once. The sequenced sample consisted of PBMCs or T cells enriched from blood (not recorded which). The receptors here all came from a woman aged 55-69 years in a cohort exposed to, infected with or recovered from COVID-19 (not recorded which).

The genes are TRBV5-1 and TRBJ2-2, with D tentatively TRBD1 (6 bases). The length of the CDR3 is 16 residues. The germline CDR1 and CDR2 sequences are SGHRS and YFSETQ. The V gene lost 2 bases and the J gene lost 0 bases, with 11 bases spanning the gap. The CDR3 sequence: CASSLPRTANTGELFF. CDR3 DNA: TGCGCCAGCAGCTTACCGAGGACAGCGAACACCGGGGAGCTGTTTTTT. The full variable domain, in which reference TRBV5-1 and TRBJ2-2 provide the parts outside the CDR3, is KAGVTQTPRYLIKTRGQQVTLSCSPISGHRSVSWYQQTPGQGLQFLFEYFSETQRNKGNFPGRFSGRQFSNSRSEMNVSTLELGDSALYLCASSLPRTANTGELFFGEGSRLTVL.

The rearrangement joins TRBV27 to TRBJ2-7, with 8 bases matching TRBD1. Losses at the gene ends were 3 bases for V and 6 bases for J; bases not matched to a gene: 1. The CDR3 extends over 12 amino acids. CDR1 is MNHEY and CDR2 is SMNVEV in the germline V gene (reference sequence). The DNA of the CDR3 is TGTGCCAGCAGTTTCACAGGGGGCGAGCAGTACTTC. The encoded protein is CASSFTGGEQYF.

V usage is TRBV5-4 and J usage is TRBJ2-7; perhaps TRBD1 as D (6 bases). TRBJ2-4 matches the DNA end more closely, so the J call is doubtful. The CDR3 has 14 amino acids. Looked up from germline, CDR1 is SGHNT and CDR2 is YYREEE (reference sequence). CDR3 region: CASSLGQAPNIQYF. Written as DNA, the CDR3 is TGTGCCAGCAGCTTGGGACAGGCCCCAAACATTCAGTACTTC.

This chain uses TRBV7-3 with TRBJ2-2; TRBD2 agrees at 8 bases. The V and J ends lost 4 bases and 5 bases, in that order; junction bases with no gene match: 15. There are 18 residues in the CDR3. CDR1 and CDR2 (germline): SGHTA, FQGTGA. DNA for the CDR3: TGTGCCAGCAGCTCCAGGACTAGCTTCGGTGGGAGTACCGGGGAGCTGTTTTTT. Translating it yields CASSSRTSFGGSTGELFF.

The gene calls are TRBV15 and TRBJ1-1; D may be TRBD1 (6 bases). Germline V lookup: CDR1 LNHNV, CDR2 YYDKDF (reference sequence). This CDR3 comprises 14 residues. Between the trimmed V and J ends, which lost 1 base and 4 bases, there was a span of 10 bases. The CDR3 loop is CATSRGRGITEAFF. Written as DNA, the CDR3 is TGTGCCACCAGCAGAGGTAGGGGGATCACTGAAGCTTTCTTT.

The CDR3 DNA reads TGTGCCAGCAGTTTAACTAGCGGGAGTTGGGATACGCAGTATTTT. Its protein is CASSLTSGSWDTQYF. The chain employs TRBV27 and TRBJ2-3; 11 nucleotides line up with TRBD2. The CDR3 loop spans 15 amino acids. V shed 2 bases and J 6 bases; nucleotides not matched to a gene: 4. Germline assignment: CDR1 MNHEY and CDR2 SMNVEV (reference sequence).

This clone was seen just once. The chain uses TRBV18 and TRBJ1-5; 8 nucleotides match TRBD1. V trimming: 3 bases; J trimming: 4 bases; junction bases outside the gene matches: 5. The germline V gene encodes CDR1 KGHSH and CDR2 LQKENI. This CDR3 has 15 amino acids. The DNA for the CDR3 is TGTGCCAGCTCACCGACACAGGGGGAAAATCAGCCCCAGCATTTT. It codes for CASSPTQGENQPQHF.

CDR3 protein: CASSFQGRSYEQYF. In nucleotides, the CDR3 is TGTGCCAGCAGTTTTCAGGGGCGCTCCTACGAGCAGTACTTC. The chain combines TRBV28 with TRBJ2-7, with D perhaps TRBD1 (6 bases). Germline CDR1 and CDR2: MDHEN and SYDVKM. V lost 3 bases to trimming and J lost 0 bases, with 9 bases between them. The CDR3 sequence is 14 residues long.

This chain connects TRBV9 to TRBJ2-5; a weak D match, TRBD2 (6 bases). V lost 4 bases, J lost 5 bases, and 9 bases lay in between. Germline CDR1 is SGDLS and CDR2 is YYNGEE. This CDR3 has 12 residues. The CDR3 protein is CASSPSAETQYF. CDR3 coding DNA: TGTGCCAGCAGCCCTAGCGCGGAGACCCAGTACTTC. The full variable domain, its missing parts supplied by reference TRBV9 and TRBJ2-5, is DSGVTQTPKHLITATGQRVTLRCSPRSGDLSVYWYQQSLDQGLQFLIQYYNGEERAKGNILERFSAQQFPDLHSELNLSSLELGDSALYFCASSPSAETQYFGPGTRLLVL.

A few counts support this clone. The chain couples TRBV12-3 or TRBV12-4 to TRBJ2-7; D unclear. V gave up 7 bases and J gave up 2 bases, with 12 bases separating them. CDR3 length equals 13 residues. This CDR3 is CASTYTVTYEQYF. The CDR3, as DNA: TGTGCCAGCACCTACACAGTTACCTACGAGCAGTACTTC.

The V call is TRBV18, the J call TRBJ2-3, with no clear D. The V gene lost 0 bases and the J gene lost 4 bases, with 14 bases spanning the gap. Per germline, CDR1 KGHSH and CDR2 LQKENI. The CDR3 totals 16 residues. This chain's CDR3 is CASSPPYYPTSDTQYF. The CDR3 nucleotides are TGTGCCAGCTCACCACCGTACTACCCCACCTCAGATACGCAGTATTTT.

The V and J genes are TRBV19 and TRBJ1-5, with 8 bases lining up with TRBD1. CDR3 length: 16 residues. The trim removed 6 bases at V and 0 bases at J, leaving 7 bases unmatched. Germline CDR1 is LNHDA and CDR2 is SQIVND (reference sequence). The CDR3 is CASRLDRETSNQPQHF. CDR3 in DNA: TGTGCCAGTAGACTGGACAGGGAAACTAGCAATCAGCCCCAGCATTTT.

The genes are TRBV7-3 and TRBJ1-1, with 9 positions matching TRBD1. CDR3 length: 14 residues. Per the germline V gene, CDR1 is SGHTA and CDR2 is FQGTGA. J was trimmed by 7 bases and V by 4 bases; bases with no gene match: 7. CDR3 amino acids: CASSSGQGPIEAFF. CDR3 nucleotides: TGTGCCAGCAGCTCGGGACAGGGACCTATTGAAGCTTTCTTT.

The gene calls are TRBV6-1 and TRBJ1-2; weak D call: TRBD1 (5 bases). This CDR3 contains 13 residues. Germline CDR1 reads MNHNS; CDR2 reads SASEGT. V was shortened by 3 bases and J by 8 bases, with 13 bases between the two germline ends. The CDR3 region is CASSEGEAYGYTF. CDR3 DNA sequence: TGTGCCAGCAGTGAGGGGGAGGCCTACGGCTACACCTTC.

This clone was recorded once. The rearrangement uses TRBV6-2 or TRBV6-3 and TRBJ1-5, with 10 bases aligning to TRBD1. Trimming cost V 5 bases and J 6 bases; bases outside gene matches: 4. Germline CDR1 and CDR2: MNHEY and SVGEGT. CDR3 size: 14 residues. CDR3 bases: TGTGCCAGCAGTATGGGACAGGGGTCTCAGCCCCAGCATTTT. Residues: CASSMGQGSQPQHF.

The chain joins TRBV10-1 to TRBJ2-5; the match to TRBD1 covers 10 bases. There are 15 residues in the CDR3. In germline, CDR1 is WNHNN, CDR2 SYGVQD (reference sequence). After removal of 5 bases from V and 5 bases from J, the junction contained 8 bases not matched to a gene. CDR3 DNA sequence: TGCGCCAGCAGTTATGGACAGGGGGGCCAGGAGACCCAGTACTTC. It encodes CASSYGQGGQETQYF.

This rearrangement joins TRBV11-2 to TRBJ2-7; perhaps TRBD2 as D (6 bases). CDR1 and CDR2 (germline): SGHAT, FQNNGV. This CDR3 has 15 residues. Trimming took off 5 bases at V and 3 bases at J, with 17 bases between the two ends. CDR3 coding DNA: TGTGCCAGCAGCCCCCGCAGCGGGTTTAGCTACGAGCAGTACTTC. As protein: CASSPRSGFSYEQYF.

CDR3 region: CASSQGPVGNTIYF. CDR3 DNA: TGCGCCAGCAGCCAAGGGCCTGTTGGAAACACCATATATTTT. The chain links TRBV4-1 to TRBJ1-3; no clear D gene. CDR3 size: 14 residues. The V gene lost 1 base and the J gene lost 3 bases, with 7 bases spanning the gap. Germline V gene lookup returns CDR1 MGHRA and CDR2 YSYEKL.

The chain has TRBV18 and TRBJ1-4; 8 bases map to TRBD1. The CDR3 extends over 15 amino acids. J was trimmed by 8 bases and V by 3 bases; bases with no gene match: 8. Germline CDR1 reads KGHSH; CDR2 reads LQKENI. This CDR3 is CASSPGQGRQEKLFF. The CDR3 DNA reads TGTGCCAGCTCACCCGGACAGGGTAGACAAGAAAAACTGTTTTTT.

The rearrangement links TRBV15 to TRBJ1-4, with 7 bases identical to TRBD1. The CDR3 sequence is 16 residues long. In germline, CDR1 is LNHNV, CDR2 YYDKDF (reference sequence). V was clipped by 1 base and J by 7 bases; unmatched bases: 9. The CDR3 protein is CATSRGYRDSGEKLFF. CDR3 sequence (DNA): TGTGCCACCAGCAGAGGTTACCGGGACAGCGGTGAAAAACTGTTTTTT.

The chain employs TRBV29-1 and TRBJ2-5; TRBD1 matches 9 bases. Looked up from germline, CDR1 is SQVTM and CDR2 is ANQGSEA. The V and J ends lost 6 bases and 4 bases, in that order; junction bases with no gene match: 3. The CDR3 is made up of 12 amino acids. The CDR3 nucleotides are TGCAGCGTCCTGGACAGGGGAGAGACCCAGTACTTC. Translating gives CSVLDRGETQYF.

The CDR3 DNA reads as TGTGCCAGCAGCCTACTAGGAACCAACTACGAGCAGTACTTC. Protein sequence: CASSLLGTNYEQYF. The V and J genes are TRBV28 and TRBJ2-7; weak D call: TRBD2 (5 bases). This CDR3 region has 14 residues. Germline assignment: CDR1 MDHEN and CDR2 SYDVKM. The V end lost 6 bases, the J end lost 3 bases, and 15 bases lay between the germline ends.

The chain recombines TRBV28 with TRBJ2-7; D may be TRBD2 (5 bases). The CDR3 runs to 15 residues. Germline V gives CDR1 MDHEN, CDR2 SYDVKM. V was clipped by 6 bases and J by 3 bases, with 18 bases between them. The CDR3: CASSISEVAGYEQYF. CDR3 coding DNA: TGTGCCAGCAGCATATCGGAGGTGGCGGGCTACGAGCAGTACTTC.

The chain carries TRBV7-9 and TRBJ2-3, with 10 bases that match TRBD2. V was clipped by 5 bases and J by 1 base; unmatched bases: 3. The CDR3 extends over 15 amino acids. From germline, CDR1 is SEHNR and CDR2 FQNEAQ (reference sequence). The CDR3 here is CASSLGTSGTDTQYF. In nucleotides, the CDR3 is TGTGCCAGCAGCCTGGGGACTAGCGGCACAGATACGCAGTATTTT.

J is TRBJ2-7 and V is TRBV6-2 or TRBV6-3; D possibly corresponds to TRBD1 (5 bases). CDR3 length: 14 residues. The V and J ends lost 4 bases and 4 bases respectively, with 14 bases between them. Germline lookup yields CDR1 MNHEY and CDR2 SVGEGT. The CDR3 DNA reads TGTGCCAGCAGTTCGACAGCCGACGGATACGAGCAGTACTTC. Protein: CASSSTADGYEQYF.

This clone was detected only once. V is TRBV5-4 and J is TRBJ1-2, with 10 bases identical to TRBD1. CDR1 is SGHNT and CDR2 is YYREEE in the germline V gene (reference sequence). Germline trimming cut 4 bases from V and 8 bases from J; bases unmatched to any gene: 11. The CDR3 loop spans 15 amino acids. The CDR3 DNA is TGTGCCAGCAGCACGACGGACAGGGGGTTGGGGGGCTACACCTTC. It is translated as CASSTTDRGLGGYTF.

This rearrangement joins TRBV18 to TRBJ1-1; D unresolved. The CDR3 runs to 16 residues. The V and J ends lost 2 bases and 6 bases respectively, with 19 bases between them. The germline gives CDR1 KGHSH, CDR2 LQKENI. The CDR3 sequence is CASSPFGAVRVAEAFF. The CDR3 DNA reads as TGTGCCAGCTCACCATTTGGAGCAGTACGGGTCGCTGAAGCTTTCTTT. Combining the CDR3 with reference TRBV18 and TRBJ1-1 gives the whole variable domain NAGVMQNPRHLVRRRGQEARLRCSPMKGHSHVYWYRQLPEEGLKFMVYLQKENIIDESGMPKERFSAEFPKEGPSILRIQQVVRGDSAAYFCASSPFGAVRVAEAFFGQGTRLTVV.

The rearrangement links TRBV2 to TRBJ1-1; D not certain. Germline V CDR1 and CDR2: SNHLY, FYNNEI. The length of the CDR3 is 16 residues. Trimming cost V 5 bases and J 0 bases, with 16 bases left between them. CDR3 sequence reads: CASSPQPSGMNTEAFF. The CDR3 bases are TGTGCCAGCAGTCCCCAACCCTCGGGAATGAACACTGAAGCTTTCTTT.

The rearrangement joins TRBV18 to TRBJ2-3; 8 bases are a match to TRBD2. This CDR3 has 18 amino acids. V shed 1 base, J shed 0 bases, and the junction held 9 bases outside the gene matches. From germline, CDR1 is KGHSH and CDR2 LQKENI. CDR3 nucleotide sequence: TGTGCCAGCTCACCACTGGGGCTAGCGGGCTTGAGCACAGATACGCAGTATTTT. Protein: CASSPLGLAGLSTDTQYF.